The next 24 T cell receptor beta chains were all read from a single sample in a study of CD4+ T cells in melanoma. Profiling relied on immunoSEQ multiplex PCR, and the TCRdb table lists in-frame clones only, not all of them. The sample gives more than 8,500 clones, 69% of which show up once; about 20% is in the top ten. The sample taken for sequencing was peripheral blood. These receptors were obtained from a human donor with melanoma.

The V gene is TRBV13, the J gene TRBJ2-2; D is possibly TRBD2 (6 bases). Germline V gene sequence: CDR1 PRHDT, CDR2 FYEKMQ (reference sequence). V was trimmed by 5 bases and J by 4 bases, leaving 11 bases between them. The CDR3 runs 14 residues. In DNA, the CDR3 is TGTGCCAGCAGCAGGCAGGGAGGCACCGGGGAGCTGTTTTTT. Protein: CASSRQGGTGELFF.

The chain recombines TRBV2 with TRBJ1-1; the match to TRBD1 covers 7 bases. Trimming cost V 1 base and J 4 bases; bases outside gene matches: 6. Germline-derived CDR1 and CDR2 are SNHLY and FYNNEI. This CDR3 is built from 15 residues. The CDR3 here is CASSEEGRGSTEAFF. The CDR3 region has the DNA TGTGCCAGCAGTGAAGAGGGCAGGGGGTCCACTGAAGCTTTCTTT.

This chain links TRBV7-2 with TRBJ2-1; D unresolved. The CDR3 runs to 12 residues. V was cut by 5 bases and J by 5 bases, with 7 bases left in between. CDR1 SGHTA and CDR2 FQGNSA come from the germline V gene. CDR3 protein: CASSRDNNEQFF. The CDR3 DNA is TGTGCCAGCAGCCGAGACAACAATGAGCAGTTCTTC.

The chain employs TRBV5-1 and TRBJ2-1; D unclear. V lost 6 bases and J lost 8, with 9 bases in between. Germline V gene lookup returns CDR1 SGHRS and CDR2 YFSETQ. This CDR3 is built from 11 residues. CDR3 bases: TGCGCCAGCATGGGCGGCGATGAGCAGTTCTTC. Translation: CASMGGDEQFF.

This clone was detected ten times or more. V usage is TRBV7-9 and J usage is TRBJ2-5; D gene ambiguous. V dropped 8 bases and J dropped 2 bases, with 6 bases sitting between them. Germline-derived CDR1 and CDR2 are SEHNR and FQNEAQ (reference sequence). This CDR3 is 11 amino acids long. CDR3 region: CASQLQETQYF. CDR3 DNA: TGTGCCAGCCAGCTTCAAGAGACCCAGTACTTC.

As concerns this clone: The identical CDR3 is also encoded by other nucleotide sequences in the sample. The V call is TRBV9, the J call TRBJ2-2, with 7 bases aligning to TRBD1. This CDR3 is built from 15 residues. Germline V gene data show CDR1 as SGDLS and CDR2 as YYNGEE. The V gene end was trimmed by 0 bases and the J gene end by 4 bases; junction bases not matched to a gene: 3. As DNA, the CDR3 is TGTGCCAGCAGCGTAGGACAGGGTGGCACCGGGGAGCTGTTTTTT. This sequence encodes CASSVGQGGTGELFF.

A few counts support this clone. The J gene is TRBJ1-5, the V gene TRBV19, with TRBD1 identical over 8 bases. CDR1 and CDR2 (germline): LNHDA, SQIVND (reference sequence). This CDR3 comprises 14 residues. Trimming at V came to 3 bases and at J to 4 bases, leaving 2 bases not matched to a gene. CDR3 region: CASSITGGNQPQHF. As DNA, the CDR3 is TGTGCCAGTAGTATTACAGGGGGGAATCAGCCCCAGCATTTT.

This chain connects TRBV11-2 to TRBJ2-7; D possibly uses TRBD1 or TRBD2 (6 bases each). Trimming left V 0 bases short and J 6 bases short, with 15 bases between. Per germline, CDR1 SGHAT and CDR2 FQNNGV. This CDR3 contains 15 residues. The CDR3 bases are TGTGCCAGCAGCTTAGATGTGGGGGGCCTACTCGAGCAGTACTTC. This codes for CASSLDVGGLLEQYF.

This chain uses TRBV30 with TRBJ2-2; D call uncertain. CDR3 length: 13 residues. The germline CDR1 and CDR2 sequences are GTSNPN and SVGIG (reference sequence). V was trimmed by 0 bases and J by 4 bases, leaving 6 bases between them. The CDR3 coding sequence is TGTGCCTGGAGTGTAGAAAGCACCGGGGAGCTGTTTTTT. Translating gives CAWSVESTGELFF.

The rearrangement joins TRBV7-2 to TRBJ2-7; TRBD1 might be the D (5 bases). The germline CDR1 and CDR2 sequences are SGHTA and FQGNSA. The CDR3 is made up of 13 amino acids. V dropped 5 bases and J dropped 6 bases, with 14 bases sitting between them. CDR3 in amino acids: CASSATVYGEQYF. CDR3 sequence (DNA): TGTGCCAGCAGCGCGACAGTGTACGGCGAGCAGTACTTC.

The V gene is TRBV7-2, the J gene TRBJ2-1; no clear D. Trimming left V 3 bases short and J 7 bases short, with 10 bases between. CDR1 is SGHTA and CDR2 is FQGNSA in the germline V gene. This CDR3 comprises 13 residues. Written as DNA, the CDR3 is TGTGCCAGCAGCTTTGCTGGGCTTAATGAGCAGTTCTTC. Translation: CASSFAGLNEQFF.

To note about this clone: Compared with germline, one end of the junction differs, possibly owing to a read error. This chain links TRBV7-7 with TRBJ2-1, with 8 nucleotides matching TRBD1. The CDR3 is made up of 13 amino acids. Germline V CDR1 and CDR2: SSHAT, FNYEAQ (reference sequence). CDR3 in amino acids: CASSQGAENEQFF. CDR3 in DNA: TGTGCTAGCAGCCAGGGGGCGGAGAATGAGCAGTTCTTC.

The V call is TRBV5-1, the J call TRBJ1-1; D possibly corresponds to TRBD1 (6 bases). CDR1 SGHRS and CDR2 YFSETQ come from the germline V gene. This CDR3 has 12 amino acids. Trimming took off 5 bases at V and 5 bases at J, with 10 bases between the two ends. CDR3 in amino acids: CASRRGQTEAFF. The CDR3 DNA follows: TGCGCCAGCAGACGCGGACAGACTGAAGCTTTCTTT. The whole variable domain, filled in from reference TRBV5-1 and TRBJ1-1, reads KAGVTQTPRYLIKTRGQQVTLSCSPISGHRSVSWYQQTPGQGLQFLFEYFSETQRNKGNFPGRFSGRQFSNSRSEMNVSTLELGDSALYLCASRRGQTEAFFGQGTRLTVV.

This chain connects TRBV5-1 to TRBJ2-3, with TRBD2 matching over 10 bases. V dropped 4 bases and J dropped 8; count of bases not matched to a gene: 13. The CDR3 extends over 16 amino acids. Germline assignment: CDR1 SGHRS and CDR2 YFSETQ. The CDR3: CASSRPSSGGAFTQYF. Written as DNA, the CDR3 is TGCGCCAGCAGCCGTCCGTCTAGCGGGGGCGCATTTACGCAGTATTTT.

The chain combines TRBV5-1 with TRBJ1-3, with 7 bases identical to TRBD1. This CDR3 spans 17 amino acids. CDR1 SGHRS and CDR2 YFSETQ come from the germline V gene. With V trimmed by 0 bases and J by 1 base, 7 bases remained unmatched. CDR3 amino acids: CASSLVPGQQSGNTIYF. CDR3 bases: TGCGCCAGCAGCTTGGTGCCGGGACAGCAATCTGGAAACACCATATATTTT.

This clone appeared once. V is TRBV7-8 and J is TRBJ1-1; no definite D call. There are 14 residues in the CDR3. V was trimmed by 1 base and J by 1 base, leaving 7 bases between them. Germline V gives CDR1 SGHVS, CDR2 FQNEAQ. The CDR3 sequence is CASSLVWPNTEAFF. DNA of the CDR3: TGTGCCAGCAGCTTAGTTTGGCCGAACACTGAAGCTTTCTTT.

This clone was seen only a few times. The chain joins TRBV14 to TRBJ2-7, with D uncertain. CDR3 length: 13 residues. Germline CDR1 SGHDN, CDR2 FVKESK. Trimming shortened V by 4 bases and J by 7 bases, and 14 bases separated the two germline ends. CDR3 region: CASSLAPAWEQYF. The CDR3 region has the DNA TGTGCCAGCAGCCTCGCCCCGGCCTGGGAGCAGTACTTC.

The V and J genes are TRBV5-1 and TRBJ2-5, with TRBD1 matching 8 bases. In germline, CDR1 is SGHRS, CDR2 YFSETQ. The CDR3 runs 15 residues. Germline trimming cut 0 bases from V and 4 bases from J; bases unmatched to any gene: 5. This CDR3 reads CASSLGTTGGETQYF. The CDR3 DNA follows: TGCGCCAGCAGCTTGGGTACAACAGGGGGAGAGACCCAGTACTTC.

V is TRBV30 and J is TRBJ1-6, with a weak D call TRBD1 (5 bases). This CDR3 contains 17 residues. Germline CDR1 is GTSNPN and CDR2 is SVGIG (reference sequence). V shed 0 bases and J shed 7 bases, with 19 bases lying between them. CDR3 coding DNA: TGTGCCTGGAGTGTAAACGAGGGAGGGGTTCCAAATTCACCCCTCCACTTT. Amino acids: CAWSVNEGGVPNSPLHF.

A few counts support this clone. CDR3: CASSLGVEGYTF. The DNA of the CDR3 is TGCGCCAGCAGCCTAGGCGTGGAGGGCTACACCTTC. The rearrangement joins TRBV4-1 to TRBJ1-2; D call uncertain. The CDR3 covers 12 residues. V gave up 4 bases and J gave up 8 bases, with 11 bases separating them. From germline, CDR1 is MGHRA and CDR2 YSYEKL.

The chain carries TRBV28 and TRBJ2-1, with 9 bases fitting TRBD2. Germline CDR1 and CDR2: MDHEN and SYDVKM. The CDR3 is made up of 16 amino acids. The trim removed 4 bases at V and 4 bases at J, leaving 8 bases unmatched. CDR3 nucleotides: TGTGCCAGCAGTTCCCCAAGCGGGGGGCAGTACAATGAGCAGTTCTTC. This encodes CASSSPSGGQYNEQFF.

This clone was seen only once. The J gene is TRBJ1-2, the V gene TRBV21-1; TRBD1 reflects the table's D call only, with no check against the DNA. TRBV21-1 is marked as a pseudogene. CDR3 size: 14 residues. Written as DNA, the CDR3 is TGTGCCAGCAGCAAAGTTGGACAGAAATGTGGCTACACCTTC. It specifies CASSKVGQKCGYTF.

This clone appeared a single time. The chain uses TRBV5-1 and TRBJ2-7, with D maybe TRBD1 (5 bases). Deletions cut 1 base from V and 3 bases from J, with 14 bases between. The CDR3 is 15 residues long. Germline lookup yields CDR1 SGHRS and CDR2 YFSETQ. This CDR3 is CASSLSQGERYEQYF. For the CDR3, the DNA is TGCGCCAGCAGCTTGAGCCAGGGTGAGCGCTACGAGCAGTACTTC.

The rearrangement uses TRBV7-9 and TRBJ2-7; perhaps TRBD1 as D (6 bases). The germline V gene has CDR1 SEHNR and CDR2 FQNEAQ (reference sequence). Trimming removed 3 bases from V and 3 bases from J, with 6 bases in between. The CDR3 length is 12 residues. The CDR3 DNA sequence: TGTGCCAGCAGCTTCAGGGGCTACGAGCAGTACTTC. The encoded protein is CASSFRGYEQYF. Filled out from reference TRBV7-9 and TRBJ2-7, the complete variable domain reads DTGVSQNPRHKITKRGQNVTFRCDPISEHNRLYWYRQTLGQGPEFLTYFQNEAQLEKSRLLSDRFSAERPKGSFSTLEIQRTEQGDSAMYLCASSFRGYEQYFGPGTRLTVT.